This TCR beta chain was recorded in a study of OX40 agonist ivuxolimab in advanced cancers. In the study overall: In this cohort, patients received ivuxolimab, an agonistic anti-OX40 (CD134) antibody. Antecedent anti-PD-1, anti-PD-L1 or anti-CTLA-4 therapy was permissible, with around 40% having received some.

The assay was immunoSEQ multiplex PCR, and TCRdb's table has in-frame clones only and misses some. The table has about 76,000 clones, nearly 85% seen once. V shed 4 bases and J 0 bases; nucleotides not matched to a gene: 4. This CDR3 is 15 amino acids long. Germline V CDR1 and CDR2: SGHTA, FQGNSA. The sequenced sample was CD4+ or CD8+ T cells sorted from blood, obtained in a trial of the OX40 agonist ivuxolimab. This receptor was identified in an adult with an advanced solid tumor such as melanoma, head and neck, liver or kidney cancer. The chain is built from TRBV7-2 and TRBJ2-3, with 7 bases fitting TRBD1. The DNA of the CDR3 is TGTGCCAGCAGCTCCGGGGACAGTAGCACAGATACGCAGTATTTT. This translates into CASSSGDSSTDTQYF.